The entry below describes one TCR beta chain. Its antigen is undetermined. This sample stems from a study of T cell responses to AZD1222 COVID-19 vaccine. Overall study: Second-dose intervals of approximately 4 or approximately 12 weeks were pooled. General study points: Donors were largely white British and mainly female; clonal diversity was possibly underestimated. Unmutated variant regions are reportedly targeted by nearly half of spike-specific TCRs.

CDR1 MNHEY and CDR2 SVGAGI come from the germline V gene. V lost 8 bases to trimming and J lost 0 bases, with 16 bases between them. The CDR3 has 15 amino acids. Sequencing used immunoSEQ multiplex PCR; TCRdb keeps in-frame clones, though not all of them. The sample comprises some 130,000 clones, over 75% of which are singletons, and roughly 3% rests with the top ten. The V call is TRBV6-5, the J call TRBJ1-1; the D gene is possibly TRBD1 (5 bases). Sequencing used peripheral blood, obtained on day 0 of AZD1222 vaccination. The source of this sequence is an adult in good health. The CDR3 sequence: CASWGGRAMNTEAFF. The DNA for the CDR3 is TGTGCCAGCTGGGGGGGGAGGGCCATGAACACTGAAGCTTTCTTT.